Below, 29 T cell receptor beta chains from the same sample are listed, as sequenced in a study of T-cell reconstitution after alpha-beta-depleted transplantation in children. Unique molecular identifiers tagged the TCRbeta library. TCRdb recomputed calls from the PCR reads with MiXCR, one row per CDR3 protein. The sample includes roughly 570,000 distinct CDR3 sequences, more than 20% seen only once; the top ten take under 45%. Sequences were derived from PBMCs, sampled before TCRalphabeta/CD19-depleted stem cell transplant. These receptors came from a boy less than two years old with Wiskott-Aldrich syndrome, due to receive a stem cell transplant.

The chain combines TRBV27 with TRBJ2-4; 7 bases line up with TRBD2. Germline V CDR1 and CDR2: MNHEY, SMNVEV (reference sequence). The junction had 5 bases not matched to a gene; V was cut back by 3 bases and J by 6 bases. This CDR3 has 14 amino acids. Written as DNA, the CDR3 is TGTGCCAGCAGTTTTCGGGCTAGCGGAAACATTCAGTACTTC. Translating gives CASSFRASGNIQYF.

This chain uses TRBV27 with TRBJ2-1; D might be TRBD1 (5 bases). The CDR3 is 12 amino acids. Germline assignment: CDR1 MNHEY and CDR2 SMNVEV (reference sequence). Trimming removed 9 bases from V and 6 bases from J, with 12 bases in between. The CDR3 protein is CARKTGSNEQFF. CDR3 nucleotide sequence: TGTGCCAGAAAAACAGGAAGCAATGAGCAGTTCTTC.

The chain joins TRBV7-2 to TRBJ1-4; TRBD1 might be the D (5 bases). Trimming took 1 base from V and 6 from J, leaving 15 bases between them. Germline V gene data show CDR1 as SGHTA and CDR2 as FQGNSA. The CDR3 has 16 residues. The CDR3 loop is CASSLGGRGLHEKLFF. Written as DNA, the CDR3 is TGTGCCAGCAGCTTAGGAGGACGGGGCCTTCATGAAAAACTGTTTTTT.

There are a few counts of this clonotype. The CDR3 region is CASSQAPGPREAFF. In nucleotides, the CDR3 is TGCGCCAGCAGCCAAGCGCCGGGACCGAGAGAAGCTTTCTTT. This chain links TRBV4-1 with TRBJ1-1; tentatively, D is TRBD1 (5 bases). In germline, CDR1 is MGHRA, CDR2 YSYEKL. The CDR3 is made up of 14 amino acids. The V end was cut by 1 base, the J end by 8 bases, with 14 bases between.

This clonotype was seen more than once but under ten times. CDR3 in DNA: TGCGCCAGCAGCTTGGCCAAACCGGGAATTAATGAGCAGTTCTTC. Amino acids: CASSLAKPGINEQFF. The V and J genes are TRBV5-1 and TRBJ2-1; tentatively, D is TRBD2 (5 bases). V dropped 0 bases and J dropped 7 bases, with 14 bases sitting between them. Germline V gives CDR1 SGHRS, CDR2 YFSETQ. The CDR3 has 15 residues.

This chain links TRBV5-1 with TRBJ1-3; 7 nucleotides match TRBD1. V shed 4 bases and J 3 bases; nucleotides not matched to a gene: 7. The length of the CDR3 is 15 residues. Looked up from germline, CDR1 is SGHRS and CDR2 is YFSETQ. This chain's CDR3 is CASSRGQAGGNTIYF. DNA of the CDR3: TGCGCCAGCAGCCGTGGACAGGCGGGTGGAAACACCATATATTTT. Looking up the rest from reference TRBV5-1 and TRBJ1-3 gives the full variable domain: KAGVTQTPRYLIKTRGQQVTLSCSPISGHRSVSWYQQTPGQGLQFLFEYFSETQRNKGNFPGRFSGRQFSNSRSEMNVSTLELGDSALYLCASSRGQAGGNTIYFGEGSWLTVV.

The rearrangement uses TRBV5-1 and TRBJ1-2; 8 bases fit TRBD1. Per the germline V gene, CDR1 is SGHRS and CDR2 is YFSETQ. The CDR3 runs to 14 residues. Germline trimming cut 4 bases from V and 6 bases from J; bases unmatched to any gene: 8. This CDR3 is CASSIMTGADGYTF. CDR3 coding DNA: TGCGCCAGCAGCATTATGACAGGGGCCGATGGCTACACCTTC.

The chain employs TRBV5-4 and TRBJ2-3; no firm D call. The V gene's germline CDR1 is SGHNT and CDR2 YYREEE (reference sequence). The ends were cut back, 0 bases at V and 2 bases at J, with 10 bases in the middle. The CDR3 contains 15 residues. The CDR3 sequence: CASSLEGQYTDTQYF. The CDR3 coding sequence is TGTGCCAGCAGCTTGGAGGGCCAGTACACAGATACGCAGTATTTT.

The gene calls are TRBV12-3 or TRBV12-4 and TRBJ1-5; D may be TRBD1 (5 bases). Trimming removed 4 bases at V and 6 bases at J, with 10 bases between. The CDR3 loop spans 13 amino acids. The CDR3: CASSSGYTQPQHF. The CDR3 bases are TGTGCCAGCAGTTCAGGGTACACTCAGCCCCAGCATTTT.

This clonotype was detected only a few times. The chain links TRBV30 to TRBJ2-3; D gene unclear. This CDR3 has 12 residues. From germline, CDR1 is GTSNPN and CDR2 SVGIG (reference sequence). V lost 5 bases and J lost 1, with 7 bases in between. The CDR3 bases are TGTGCCTGGTCGACGGGCACAGATACGCAGTATTTT. Its translation: CAWSTGTDTQYF.

This rearrangement joins TRBV2 to TRBJ2-1; 10 bases match TRBD2. The length of the CDR3 is 15 residues. The germline gives CDR1 SNHLY, CDR2 FYNNEI. V lost 6 bases and J lost 8; bases outside the gene matches: 10. Here the CDR3 reads CASRPGTSAVDEQFF. The CDR3 DNA is TGTGCCAGCAGACCCGGGACTAGCGCAGTGGATGAGCAGTTCTTC.

In its sample, this clonotype was seen a few times. The chain employs TRBV5-1 and TRBJ2-1; TRBD2 matches 8 bases. The V and J ends lost 2 bases and 0 bases, in that order; junction bases with no gene match: 7. Germline loops: CDR1 SGHRS, CDR2 YFSETQ. The CDR3 is 17 residues long. The CDR3 loop reads CASSFLAGYSSYNEQFF. For the CDR3, the DNA is TGCGCCAGCAGCTTCCTAGCGGGTTACAGCTCCTACAATGAGCAGTTCTTC.

In its sample, this clonotype was seen a few times. The V call is TRBV7-2, the J call TRBJ2-5; 8 nucleotides agree with TRBD1. With V trimmed by 1 base and J by 3 bases, 7 bases remained unmatched. Germline CDR1 SGHTA, CDR2 FQGNSA. The CDR3 is made up of 16 amino acids. CDR3 sequence reads: CASSLGQGSEEETQYF. The DNA for the CDR3 is TGTGCCAGCAGCTTAGGACAGGGGAGTGAGGAAGAGACCCAGTACTTC.

The DNA for the CDR3 is TGTGCCAGCAGCCGTATAGCGGGAGAGTCCTACGAGCAGTACTTC. It is translated as CASSRIAGESYEQYF. This rearrangement joins TRBV7-2 to TRBJ2-7, with TRBD2 matching 9 bases. J lost 1 base, V lost 5 bases, and 6 bases had no gene match. This CDR3 is 15 amino acids long. The germline V gene encodes CDR1 SGHTA and CDR2 FQGNSA.

The V gene is TRBV12-5, the J gene TRBJ2-1; 10 bases agree with TRBD2. V was pared by 0 bases and J by 9 bases, with 8 bases of the junction left unmatched. The length of the CDR3 is 16 residues. Germline CDR1 and CDR2: LGHNT and FRNRAP. CDR3 sequence reads: CASGLVLGLAAGEQFF. CDR3 DNA sequence: TGTGCTAGTGGTTTGGTACTTGGACTAGCGGCTGGTGAGCAGTTCTTC.

This clonotype appeared once. V and J are TRBV4-1 and TRBJ2-1, with unresolved D. The CDR3 is 14 amino acids. CDR1 MGHRA and CDR2 YSYEKL come from the germline V gene. The germline V and J ends were trimmed by 0 bases and 12 bases, with 15 bases remaining between them. The CDR3 loop is CASSQDRSLPRQFF. CDR3 nucleotide sequence: TGCGCCAGCAGCCAAGATCGGTCCCTTCCACGGCAGTTCTTC.

This clonotype was observed once. V gene TRBV20-1 combines with J gene TRBJ2-7; 11 bases align to TRBD2. The CDR3 totals 17 residues. The V gene end was trimmed by 5 bases and the J gene end by 5 bases; junction bases not matched to a gene: 17. Germline V gene lookup returns CDR1 DFQATT and CDR2 SNEGSKA (reference sequence). The CDR3, as DNA: TGCAGTGCTGCCCAGGCTAGCGGGAGGAAAGGGCTGGACGAGCAGTACTTC. Translated: CSAAQASGRKGLDEQYF.

V usage is TRBV11-2 and J usage is TRBJ2-1, with D perhaps matching TRBD2 (6 bases). The ends were cut back, 5 bases at V and 0 bases at J, with 20 bases in the middle. Germline values: CDR1 SGHAT, CDR2 FQNNGV. The CDR3 extends over 18 amino acids. Here the CDR3 reads CASSGFAGRLSSYNEQFF. In DNA, the CDR3 is TGTGCCAGCAGCGGGTTTGCGGGGCGGTTAAGCTCCTACAATGAGCAGTTCTTC.

The chain couples TRBV15 to TRBJ2-1, with D perhaps TRBD1 or TRBD2 (5 bases each). Germline V gene sequence: CDR1 LNHNV, CDR2 YYDKDF (reference sequence). V was shortened by 3 bases and J by 7 bases, with 10 bases between the two germline ends. This CDR3 is 13 amino acids long. The CDR3 nucleotides read TGTGCCACCAGCAGGCCCTGGGGGAATGAGCAGTTCTTC. Translating it yields CATSRPWGNEQFF.

This clonotype was detected a few times. V gene TRBV2 combines with J gene TRBJ2-1; 8 bases are shared with TRBD2. The CDR3 length is 15 residues. J lost 1 base, V lost 3 bases, and 2 bases had no gene match. Per germline, CDR1 SNHLY and CDR2 FYNNEI. CDR3 amino acids: CASSEERESYNEQFF. CDR3 in DNA: TGTGCCAGCAGTGAGGAGCGGGAGTCCTACAATGAGCAGTTCTTC.

This clonotype was counted only a few times. The rearrangement uses TRBV10-3 and TRBJ2-3; TRBD2 matches at 11 bases. There are 17 residues in the CDR3. Germline trimming cut 0 bases from V and 4 bases from J; bases unmatched to any gene: 6. Germline V gene data show CDR1 as ENHRY and CDR2 as SYGVKD. The CDR3 DNA follows: TGTGCCATCAGTGAGTCGAGTGGACTAGCGGGCCCAGATACGCAGTATTTT. Encoded protein: CAISESSGLAGPDTQYF.

This clonotype has a handful of counts. The chain employs TRBV9 and TRBJ2-1; 8 nucleotides agree with TRBD1. Losses at the gene ends were 0 bases for V and 2 bases for J; bases not matched to a gene: 1. Looked up from germline, CDR1 is SGDLS and CDR2 is YYNGEE. CDR3 length: 15 amino acids. The CDR3 coding sequence is TGTGCCAGCAGCGTAGGACAGGGGACCTACAATGAGCAGTTCTTC. Its translation: CASSVGQGTYNEQFF.

This chain joins TRBV6-5 and TRBJ2-5; no clear D gene. CDR1 MNHEY and CDR2 SVGAGI come from the germline V gene. This CDR3 is built from 11 residues. Trimming stripped 2 bases from V and 6 bases from J, with 4 bases between. The CDR3 loop is CASSYMKTQYF. In DNA, the CDR3 is TGTGCCAGCAGTTACATGAAGACCCAGTACTTC.

The J gene is TRBJ2-3, the V gene TRBV4-1, with 8 bases fitting TRBD2. V trimming: 0 bases; J trimming: 3 bases; junction bases outside the gene matches: 11. The CDR3 totals 18 residues. CDR1 is MGHRA and CDR2 is YSYEKL in the germline V gene. The CDR3 spells CASSQDSAGGRSTDTQYF. CDR3 nucleotides: TGCGCCAGCAGCCAAGATTCGGCGGGCGGGAGGAGTACAGATACGCAGTATTTT.

The chain combines TRBV10-1 with TRBJ2-5; unclear D gene. V gave up 0 bases and J gave up 4 bases, with 15 bases separating them. The CDR3 has 16 amino acids. Germline lookup yields CDR1 WNHNN and CDR2 SYGVQD (reference sequence). In nucleotides, the CDR3 is TGCGCCAGCAGTGAGTCGACCTACATACGCCCAGAGACCCAGTACTTC. It is translated as CASSESTYIRPETQYF.

V usage is TRBV6-5 and J usage is TRBJ2-7; TRBD1 matches 11 bases. V shed 1 base, J shed 3 bases, and the junction held 2 bases outside the gene matches. Per germline, CDR1 MNHEY and CDR2 SVGAGI. The CDR3 covers 15 residues. The CDR3 sequence is CASSYWTGGHYEQYF. CDR3 DNA: TGTGCCAGCAGTTACTGGACAGGGGGCCACTACGAGCAGTACTTC.

This clonotype was found a few times. The rearrangement uses TRBV29-1 and TRBJ2-1, with 14 nucleotides matching TRBD2. The CDR3 totals 14 residues. The germline gives CDR1 SQVTM, CDR2 ANQGSEA. Trimming at V came to 3 bases and at J to 15 bases, leaving 10 bases not matched to a gene. The CDR3 sequence: CSVEAGTSGSRRFF. The CDR3 coding sequence is TGCAGCGTTGAGGCCGGGACTAGCGGGAGCAGGCGGTTCTTC.

The chain is built from TRBV11-1 and TRBJ2-7, with 7 positions matching TRBD2. This CDR3 comprises 15 residues. The J segment lost 7 bases and the V segment lost 4 bases, leaving 13 bases of the junction unmatched. Germline CDR1 is SGHAT and CDR2 is FQDESV (reference sequence). The CDR3 spells CASSSEGLPKGEQYF. The CDR3 coding sequence is TGTGCCAGCAGCTCCGAGGGACTACCAAAAGGAGAGCAGTACTTC.

The chain employs TRBV5-1 and TRBJ2-3; TRBD2 aligns across 10 bases. The ends lost 3 bases at V and 5 bases at J; junction bases unmatched: 9. Germline V gene lookup returns CDR1 SGHRS and CDR2 YFSETQ. The CDR3 extends over 16 amino acids. The CDR3 DNA reads as TGCGCCAGCAGCTCCACCAGCGGGAGGGCCGGAGATACGCAGTATTTT. As protein: CASSSTSGRAGDTQYF.